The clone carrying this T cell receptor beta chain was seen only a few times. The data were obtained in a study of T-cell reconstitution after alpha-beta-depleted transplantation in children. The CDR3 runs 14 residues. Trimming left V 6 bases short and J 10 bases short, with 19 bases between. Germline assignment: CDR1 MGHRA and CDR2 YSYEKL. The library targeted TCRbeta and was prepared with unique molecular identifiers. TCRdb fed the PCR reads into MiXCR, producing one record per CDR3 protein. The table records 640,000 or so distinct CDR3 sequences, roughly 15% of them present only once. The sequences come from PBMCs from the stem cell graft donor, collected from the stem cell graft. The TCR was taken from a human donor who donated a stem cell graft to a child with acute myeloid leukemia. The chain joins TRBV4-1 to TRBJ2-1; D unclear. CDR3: CASSLIFIAGEQFF. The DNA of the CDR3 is TGCGCCAGCAGTCTTATTTTTATAGCAGGCGAGCAGTTCTTC.